The clone carrying this T cell receptor beta chain came up a few times. The data belong to a study of blood T cell repertoires in COVID-19. Whole-study context: Specimens from acute and convalescent COVID-19 originated in the United States, Italy and Spain.

This CDR3 spans 18 amino acids. The germline V gene has CDR1 MNHNS and CDR2 SASEGT. With V trimmed by 1 base and J by 0 bases, 6 bases remained unmatched. Original processing methods: Estimation of nucleated cell counts relied on the amplification of reference gene primers. Generated by immunoSEQ multiplex PCR, the TCRdb table keeps only in-frame clones and is missing some. V and J calls and clone size are as listed in that table; D and trimming were resolved from the DNA. Of some 280,000 clones listed, about nine tenths were seen once; the top ten hold less than 0.95%. V gene TRBV6-1 combines with J gene TRBJ1-4; 9 nucleotides agree with TRBD1. This TCR was sampled from a woman in her thirties or forties who had recovered from COVID-19. Specimen: peripheral blood. CDR3 in amino acids: CASSEGDRVTATNEKLFF. CDR3 sequence (DNA): TGTGCCAGCAGTGAAGGGGACAGGGTCACAGCAACTAATGAAAAACTGTTTTTT.